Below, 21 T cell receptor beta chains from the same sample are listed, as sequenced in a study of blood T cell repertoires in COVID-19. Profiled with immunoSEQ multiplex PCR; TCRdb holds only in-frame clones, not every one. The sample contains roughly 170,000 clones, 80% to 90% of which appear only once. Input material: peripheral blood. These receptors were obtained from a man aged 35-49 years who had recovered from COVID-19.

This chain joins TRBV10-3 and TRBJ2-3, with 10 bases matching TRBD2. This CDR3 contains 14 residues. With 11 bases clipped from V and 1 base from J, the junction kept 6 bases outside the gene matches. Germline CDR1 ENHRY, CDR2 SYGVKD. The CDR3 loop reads CAAHGTSGTDTQYF. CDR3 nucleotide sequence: TGTGCCGCGCACGGGACTAGCGGCACAGATACGCAGTATTTT.

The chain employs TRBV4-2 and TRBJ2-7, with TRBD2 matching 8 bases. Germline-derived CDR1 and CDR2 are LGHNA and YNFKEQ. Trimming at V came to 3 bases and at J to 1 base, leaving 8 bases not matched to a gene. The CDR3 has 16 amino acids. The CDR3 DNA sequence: TGTGCCAGCAGCCAGGGGAGCGGGGGTTTTTCCTACGAGCAGTACTTC. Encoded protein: CASSQGSGGFSYEQYF.

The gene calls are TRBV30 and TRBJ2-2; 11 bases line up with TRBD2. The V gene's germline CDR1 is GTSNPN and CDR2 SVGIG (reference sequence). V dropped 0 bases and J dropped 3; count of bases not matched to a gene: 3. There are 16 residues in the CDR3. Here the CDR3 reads CAWSVRLAGYTGELFF. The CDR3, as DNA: TGTGCCTGGAGTGTACGACTAGCGGGGTACACCGGGGAGCTGTTTTTT.

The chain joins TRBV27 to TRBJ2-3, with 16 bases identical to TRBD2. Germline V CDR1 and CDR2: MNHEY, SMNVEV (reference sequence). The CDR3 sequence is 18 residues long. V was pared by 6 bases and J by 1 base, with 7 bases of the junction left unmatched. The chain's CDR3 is CASRWGLAGGPRTDTQYF. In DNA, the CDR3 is TGTGCCAGCAGGTGGGGACTAGCGGGGGGGCCGCGCACAGATACGCAGTATTTT.

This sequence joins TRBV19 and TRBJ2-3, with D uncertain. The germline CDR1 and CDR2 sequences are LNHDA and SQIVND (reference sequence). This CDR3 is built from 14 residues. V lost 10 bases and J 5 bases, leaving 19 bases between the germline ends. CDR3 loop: CATRHPLIEDTQYF. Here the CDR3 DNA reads TGTGCCACCCGCCACCCCCTAATAGAAGATACGCAGTATTTT.

CDR3 protein: CASSTSVEPQHF. CDR3 coding DNA: TGTGCCAGCAGCACCTCAGTCGAGCCCCAGCATTTT. The chain joins TRBV5-6 to TRBJ1-5; D is uncertain. V was cut by 4 bases and J by 8 bases, with 10 bases left in between. Germline CDR1 is SGHDT and CDR2 is YYEEEE. CDR3 length: 12 residues. The full variable domain, its missing parts supplied by reference TRBV5-6 and TRBJ1-5, is DAGVTQSPTHLIKTRGQQVTLRCSPKSGHDTVSWYQQALGQGPQFIFQYYEEEERQRGNFPDRFSGHQFPNYSSELNVNALLLGDSALYLCASSTSVEPQHFGDGTRLSIL.

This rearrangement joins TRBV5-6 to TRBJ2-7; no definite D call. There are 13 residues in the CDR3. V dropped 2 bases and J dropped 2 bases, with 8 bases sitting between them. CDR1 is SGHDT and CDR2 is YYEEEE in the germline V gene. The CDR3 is CASSFGGTYEQYF. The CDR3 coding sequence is TGTGCCAGCAGCTTCGGCGGCACCTACGAGCAGTACTTC.

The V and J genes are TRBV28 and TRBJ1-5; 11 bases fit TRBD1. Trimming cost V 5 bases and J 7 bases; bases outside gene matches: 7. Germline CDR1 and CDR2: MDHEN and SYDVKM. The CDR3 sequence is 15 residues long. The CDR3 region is CASSLGTGGRQPQHF. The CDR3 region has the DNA TGTGCCAGCAGTCTTGGGACAGGGGGACGGCAGCCCCAGCATTTT.

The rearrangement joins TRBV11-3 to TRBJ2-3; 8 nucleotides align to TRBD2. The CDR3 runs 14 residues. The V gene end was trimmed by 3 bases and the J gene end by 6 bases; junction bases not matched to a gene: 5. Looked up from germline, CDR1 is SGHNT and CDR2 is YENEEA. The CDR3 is CASSFAGGPDTQYF. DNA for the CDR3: TGTGCCAGCAGCTTTGCGGGAGGTCCCGATACGCAGTATTTT.

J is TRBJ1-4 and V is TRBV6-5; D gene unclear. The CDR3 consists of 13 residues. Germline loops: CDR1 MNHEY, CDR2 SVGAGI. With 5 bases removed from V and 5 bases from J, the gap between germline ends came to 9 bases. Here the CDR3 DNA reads TGTGCCAGCAGTAGTACCGGGAATGAAAAACTGTTTTTT. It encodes CASSSTGNEKLFF.

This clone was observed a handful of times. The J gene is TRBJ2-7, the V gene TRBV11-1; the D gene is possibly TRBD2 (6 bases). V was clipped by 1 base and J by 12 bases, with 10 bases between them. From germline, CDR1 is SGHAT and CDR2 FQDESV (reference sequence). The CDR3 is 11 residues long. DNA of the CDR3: TGTGCCAGCAGCTTAGGAAGGGACTTGTACTTC. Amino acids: CASSLGRDLYF.

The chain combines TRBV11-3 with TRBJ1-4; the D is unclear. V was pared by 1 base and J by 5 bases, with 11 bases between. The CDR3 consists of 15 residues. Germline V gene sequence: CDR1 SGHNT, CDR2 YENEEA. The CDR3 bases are TGTGCCAGCAGCTTAGGTCAGCGGTTCAATGAAAAACTGTTTTTT. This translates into CASSLGQRFNEKLFF. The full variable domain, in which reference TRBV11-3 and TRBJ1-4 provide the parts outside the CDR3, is EAGVVQSPRYKIIEKKQPVAFWCNPISGHNTLYWYLQNLGQGPELLIRYENEEAVDDSQLPKDRFSAERLKGVDSTLKIQPAELGDSAVYLCASSLGQRFNEKLFFGSGTQLSVL.

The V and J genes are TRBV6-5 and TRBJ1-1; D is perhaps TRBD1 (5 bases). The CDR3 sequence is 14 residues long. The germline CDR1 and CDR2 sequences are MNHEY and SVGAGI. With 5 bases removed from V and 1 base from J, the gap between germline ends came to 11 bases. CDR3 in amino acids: CASSPSQGNTEAFF. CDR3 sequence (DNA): TGTGCCAGCAGTCCGTCGCAGGGGAACACTGAAGCTTTCTTT.

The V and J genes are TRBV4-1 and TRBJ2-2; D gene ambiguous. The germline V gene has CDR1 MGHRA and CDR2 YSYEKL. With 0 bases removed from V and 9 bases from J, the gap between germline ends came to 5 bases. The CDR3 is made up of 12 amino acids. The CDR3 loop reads CASSQDGWELFF. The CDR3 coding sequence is TGCGCCAGCAGCCAAGATGGCTGGGAGCTGTTTTTT.

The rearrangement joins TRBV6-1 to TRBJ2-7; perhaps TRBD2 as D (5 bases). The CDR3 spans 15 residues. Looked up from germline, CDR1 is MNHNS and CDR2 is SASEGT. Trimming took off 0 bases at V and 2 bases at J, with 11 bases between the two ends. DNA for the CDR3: TGTGCCAGCAGTGAAGCGCCCGGGATCCCCTACGAGCAGTACTTC. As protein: CASSEAPGIPYEQYF.

As DNA, the CDR3 is TGTGCCAGCGGCGACAGCTCCTATAATTCACCCCTCCACTTT. This codes for CASGDSSYNSPLHF. The chain recombines TRBV6-6 with TRBJ1-6, with a tentative D call TRBD1 (5 bases). This CDR3 spans 14 amino acids. V lost 8 bases and J lost 0, with 8 bases in between. Germline V lookup: CDR1 MNHNY, CDR2 SVGAGI (reference sequence).

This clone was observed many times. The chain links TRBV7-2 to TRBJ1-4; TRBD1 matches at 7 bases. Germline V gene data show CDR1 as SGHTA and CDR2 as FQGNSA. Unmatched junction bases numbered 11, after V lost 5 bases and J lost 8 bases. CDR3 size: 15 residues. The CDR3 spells CASSSQGVAGEKLFF. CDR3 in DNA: TGTGCCAGCAGCAGTCAGGGGGTAGCAGGGGAAAAACTGTTTTTT. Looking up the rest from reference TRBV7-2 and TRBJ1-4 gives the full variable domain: GAGVSQSPSNKVTEKGKDVELRCDPISGHTALYWYRQSLGQGLEFLIYFQGNSAPDKSGLPSDRFSAERTGGSVSTLTIQRTQQEDSAVYLCASSSQGVAGEKLFFGSGTQLSVL.

The CDR3 loop is CASSLVALSYEQYF. The CDR3 nucleotides are TGTGCCAGCAGCTTAGTGGCCCTTTCCTACGAGCAGTACTTC. The chain recombines TRBV7-2 with TRBJ2-7; D is ambiguous. This CDR3 has 14 amino acids. Germline loops: CDR1 SGHTA, CDR2 FQGNSA. V gave up 1 base and J gave up 1 base, with 8 bases separating them.

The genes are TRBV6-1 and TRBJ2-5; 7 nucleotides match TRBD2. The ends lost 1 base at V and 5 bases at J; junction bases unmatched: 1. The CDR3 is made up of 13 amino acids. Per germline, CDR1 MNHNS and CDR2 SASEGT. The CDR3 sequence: CASSEVGGETQYF. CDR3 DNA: TGTGCCAGCAGTGAAGTGGGAGGGGAGACCCAGTACTTC.

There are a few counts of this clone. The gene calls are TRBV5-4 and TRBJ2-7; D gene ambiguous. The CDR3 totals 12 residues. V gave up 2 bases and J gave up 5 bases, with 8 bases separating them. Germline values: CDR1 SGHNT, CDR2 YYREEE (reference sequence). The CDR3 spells CASSLGTDEQYF. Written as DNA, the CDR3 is TGTGCCAGCAGCTTAGGCACAGACGAGCAGTACTTC.

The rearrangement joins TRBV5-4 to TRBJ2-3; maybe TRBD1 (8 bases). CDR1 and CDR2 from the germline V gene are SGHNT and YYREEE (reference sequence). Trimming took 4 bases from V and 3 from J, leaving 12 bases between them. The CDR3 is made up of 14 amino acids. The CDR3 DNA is TGTGCCAGCAGCCCACAGGGGGGGACAGATACGCAGTATTTT. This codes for CASSPQGGTDTQYF. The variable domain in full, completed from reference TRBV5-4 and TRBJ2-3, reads ETGVTQSPTHLIKTRGQQVTLRCSSQSGHNTVSWYQQALGQGPQFIFQYYREEENGRGNFPPRFSGLQFPNYSSELNVNALELDDSALYLCASSPQGGTDTQYFGPGTRLTVL.